The 23 T cell receptor beta chains presented below share a single source sample, sequenced in a study of CD8+CD57+ T cells in acquired aplastic anemia. Both TCR beta VDJ combination and CDR3 sequence profiling were carried out. Genomic DNA was the template for this profiling. One entry per CDR3 protein results from TCRdb running MiXCR on the reads. The top ten hold about 2.9% of the sample, which has more than 150,000 distinct CDR3 sequences, 46% seen once. Sequencing was performed on sorted CD4+, CD8+, or CD8+CD57+ T cells (not recorded which) from PBMCs. The receptors were gathered from a human donor in good health.

The sample holds many counts of this clonotype. This chain connects TRBV5-6 to TRBJ2-1; D not resolved. The CDR3 extends over 14 amino acids. Per germline, CDR1 SGHDT and CDR2 YYEEEE. The V gene lost 1 base and the J gene lost 5 bases, with 10 bases spanning the gap. The DNA for the CDR3 is TGTGCCAGCAGCTTGTATACTGGGAACAATGAGCAGTTCTTC. It codes for CASSLYTGNNEQFF.

This clonotype was counted between two and nine times. V is TRBV2 and J is TRBJ2-7; weak D call: TRBD1 (6 bases). The V end lost 7 bases, the J end lost 2 bases, and 9 bases lay between the germline ends. The CDR3 is 12 residues long. The germline CDR1 and CDR2 sequences are SNHLY and FYNNEI. In nucleotides, the CDR3 is TGTGCCAGCAACTCAGGGGCCTACGAGCAGTACTTC. Translated: CASNSGAYEQYF.

The genes are TRBV15 and TRBJ1-2, with D possibly matching TRBD1 (5 bases). Trimming took 5 bases from V and 3 from J, leaving 16 bases between them. The germline gives CDR1 LNHNV, CDR2 YYDKDF (reference sequence). The CDR3 is 15 residues long. CDR3 amino acids: CATSLQGRLDYGYTF. The CDR3 coding sequence is TGTGCCACCAGCCTCCAGGGTCGCCTCGACTATGGCTACACCTTC.

V gene TRBV7-2 combines with J gene TRBJ1-5; D unclear. V shed 2 bases and J shed 0 bases, with 8 bases lying between them. The CDR3 is made up of 15 amino acids. Germline values: CDR1 SGHTA, CDR2 FQGNSA. The CDR3 loop reads CASSLRGSSNQPQHF. In DNA form, the CDR3 reads TGTGCCAGCAGCTTACGAGGGAGTAGCAATCAGCCCCAGCATTTT.

This clonotype was observed once. V and J are TRBV19 and TRBJ1-5; D uncertain. Trimming stripped 5 bases from V and 9 bases from J, with 11 bases between. This CDR3 comprises 12 residues. Germline values: CDR1 LNHDA, CDR2 SQIVND (reference sequence). CDR3 sequence (DNA): TGTGCCAGTAGTCCTAGCGGGAGGCCCCAGCATTTT. It is translated as CASSPSGRPQHF.

Turning to this clonotype: Since no conserved phenylalanine or tryptophan closes the CDR3, a read error is the likely cause. The chain recombines TRBV10-1 with TRBJ1-1; D is undetermined. The CDR3 contains 12 residues. In germline, CDR1 is WNHNN, CDR2 SYGVQD (reference sequence). Trimming took 2 bases from V and 1 from J, leaving 2 bases between them. CDR3 nucleotides: TGCGCCAGCAGTGAGCAGAACACTGAAGCTTTCCTT. Translated, it gives CASSEQNTEAFL.

The V call is TRBV12-3 or TRBV12-4, the J call TRBJ2-1; a possible D gene is TRBD2 (6 bases). Trimming left V 6 bases short and J 0 bases short, with 18 bases between. The CDR3 spans 17 residues. CDR3 sequence: CASSRYSGLSSYNEQFF. Here the CDR3 DNA reads TGTGCCAGCAGCCGCTACAGCGGGCTCAGCTCCTACAATGAGCAGTTCTTC.

Ten or more counts support this clonotype. V gene TRBV7-9 combines with J gene TRBJ2-5; maybe TRBD1 (5 bases). V shed 2 bases and J shed 2 bases, with 9 bases lying between them. Germline V gene sequence: CDR1 SEHNR, CDR2 FQNEAQ (reference sequence). The CDR3 extends over 14 amino acids. CDR3 protein: CASSLMQGQETQYF. The CDR3 DNA is TGTGCCAGCAGCTTAATGCAGGGACAAGAGACCCAGTACTTC.

In its sample, this clonotype was seen many times. In nucleotides, the CDR3 is TGTGCCAGCACCGGCAATGGGAATCTGAACACTGAAGCTTTCTTT. Translation gives CASTGNGNLNTEAFF. The chain is built from TRBV5-4 and TRBJ1-1; no firm D call. V was clipped by 6 bases and J by 0 bases, with 15 bases between them. Per germline, CDR1 SGHNT and CDR2 YYREEE (reference sequence). CDR3 size: 15 residues.

The chain links TRBV6-1 to TRBJ1-4, with D tentatively TRBD1 (5 bases). Germline V gene lookup returns CDR1 MNHNS and CDR2 SASEGT. V gave up 7 bases and J gave up 0 bases, with 12 bases separating them. The CDR3 loop spans 15 amino acids. CDR3 region: CASTPGGATNEKLFF. DNA for the CDR3: TGTGCCAGCACCCCCGGGGGGGCAACTAATGAAAAACTGTTTTTT.

The chain couples TRBV2 to TRBJ1-2; a possible D gene is TRBD1 (6 bases). Between the trimmed V and J ends, which lost 7 bases and 7 bases, there was a span of 13 bases. Germline CDR1 and CDR2: SNHLY and FYNNEI. This CDR3 has 12 residues. The CDR3, as DNA: TGTGCCAGCAAGCTGGGGGCTCGTGGCTACACCTTC. It is translated as CASKLGARGYTF.

This clonotype was counted ten times or more. The DNA of the CDR3 is TGTGCCACCAGTGATTTCGGTTCCGACCAGCATTTT. Translating gives CATSDFGSDQHF. The chain has TRBV24-1 and TRBJ1-5, with unresolved D. V was clipped by 1 base and J by 12 bases, with 9 bases between them. CDR3 length: 12 amino acids. CDR1 and CDR2 (germline): KGHDR, SFDVKD.

This chain joins TRBV7-9 and TRBJ1-2; D perhaps matches TRBD1 (5 bases). The CDR3 has 12 amino acids. Germline loops: CDR1 SEHNR, CDR2 FQNEAQ (reference sequence). The germline V and J ends were trimmed by 4 bases and 3 bases, with 6 bases remaining between them. The CDR3 spells CASSWGHYGYTF. Here the CDR3 DNA reads TGTGCCAGCAGCTGGGGCCACTATGGCTACACCTTC.

This clonotype was detected many times. This chain uses TRBV7-8 with TRBJ2-6; D may match TRBD1 or TRBD2 (5 bases each). The germline V and J ends were trimmed by 3 bases and 0 bases, with 12 bases remaining between them. CDR1 is SGHVS, CDR2 FQNEAQ, per germline. This CDR3 has 17 amino acids. The CDR3 DNA follows: TGTGCCAGCAGCTTGGGGGTTCGTACCTCTGGGGCCAACGTCCTGACTTTC. This gives the protein CASSLGVRTSGANVLTF.

This clonotype was counted only a few times. The chain is built from TRBV10-3 and TRBJ2-2, with TRBD1 identical over 7 bases. Trimming took 7 bases from V and 2 from J; bases not matched to a gene: 10. The V gene's germline CDR1 is ENHRY and CDR2 SYGVKD. The CDR3 loop spans 16 amino acids. CDR3 region: CAIKGGGQVNTGELFF. The CDR3 region has the DNA TGTGCCATCAAAGGCGGAGGACAGGTCAACACCGGGGAGCTGTTTTTT.

This clonotype was recorded a few times. A much larger clonotype is one base distant, so this may be a read error. This chain uses TRBV20-1 with TRBJ1-1; D is uncertain. The germline gives CDR1 DFQATT, CDR2 SNEGSKA (reference sequence). This CDR3 region has 15 residues. The CDR3 region has the DNA TGCGGTGCTTCTCGTAGAAGCGCTTCGGGCACTGAAGCTTTCTTT. Its protein is CGASRRSASGTEAFF.

This clonotype was picked up many times. The junction does not match germline at one end; this may be a read error. The chain carries TRBV30 and TRBJ2-5; D call uncertain. CDR1 GTSNPN and CDR2 SVGIG come from the germline V gene (reference sequence). The CDR3 spans 13 residues. This CDR3 reads CASSVNYQETQYF. The CDR3 bases are TGTGCCTCGAGTGTGAACTACCAAGAGACCCAGTACTTC.

This clonotype was seen ten or more times. The rearrangement joins TRBV19 to TRBJ2-1, with D possibly TRBD2 on 6 matching bases. Germline assignment: CDR1 LNHDA and CDR2 SQIVND (reference sequence). V was shortened by 3 bases and J by 6 bases, with 12 bases between the two germline ends. The CDR3 has 14 residues. The CDR3 region is CASSISTSTNEQFF. Written as DNA, the CDR3 is TGTGCCAGTAGTATCTCGACTAGTACCAATGAGCAGTTCTTC.

This clonotype was found many times. V gene TRBV2 combines with J gene TRBJ2-1; D remains ambiguous. V gave up 1 base and J gave up 5 bases, with 6 bases separating them. Per germline, CDR1 SNHLY and CDR2 FYNNEI. The CDR3 has 13 residues. The CDR3 region has the DNA TGTGCCAGCAGTGAAGAAACAGACAATGAGCAGTTCTTC. It codes for CASSEETDNEQFF.

This clonotype was recorded only once. The chain uses TRBV2 and TRBJ1-2; D unresolved. V lost 8 bases to trimming and J lost 0 bases, with 16 bases between them. In germline, CDR1 is SNHLY, CDR2 FYNNEI. There are 15 residues in the CDR3. For the CDR3, the DNA is TGTGCCAGCGTCTTGAGACAACTATCTAACTATGGCTACACCTTC. Its protein product is CASVLRQLSNYGYTF.

The chain carries TRBV30 and TRBJ1-5; D is perhaps TRBD1 (5 bases). Germline V gene data show CDR1 as GTSNPN and CDR2 as SVGIG (reference sequence). The V and J ends lost 2 bases and 0 bases respectively, with 8 bases between them. The CDR3 totals 14 residues. The CDR3, as DNA: TGTGCCTGGAGTATCACAGGTAGCAATCAGCCCCAGCATTTT. This sequence encodes CAWSITGSNQPQHF.

The chain is built from TRBV15 and TRBJ1-5, with a tentative D call TRBD1 (5 bases). This CDR3 spans 15 amino acids. Trimming left V 0 bases short and J 1 base short, with 7 bases between. The germline CDR1 and CDR2 sequences are LNHNV and YYDKDF (reference sequence). The CDR3 region has the DNA TGTGCCACCAGCAGAGATGGGGGAAGCAATCAGCCCCAGCATTTT. This sequence encodes CATSRDGGSNQPQHF. The full variable domain, with the rest looked up from reference TRBV15 and TRBJ1-5, is DAMVIQNPRYQVTQFGKPVTLSCSQTLNHNVMYWYQQKSSQAPKLLFHYYDKDFNNEADTPDNFQSRRPNTSFCFLDIRSPGLGDTAMYLCATSRDGGSNQPQHFGDGTRLSIL.

As concerns this clonotype: Germline is not matched at one junction end, which may reflect a read error. The V and J genes are TRBV10-3 and TRBJ2-7; no clear D. The germline CDR1 and CDR2 sequences are ENHRY and SYGVKD. This CDR3 contains 14 residues. CDR3 DNA sequence: TGTGCCAGCAGTGACCCGGACGGATTCTACGAGCAGTACTTC. Protein sequence: CASSDPDGFYEQYF.